This T cell receptor beta chain derives from a study of spatial heterogeneity in lung cancer. A few counts support this clonotype. Its antigen is not known. Trimming took off 7 bases at V and 1 base at J, with 19 bases between the two ends. This CDR3 is 16 amino acids long. Germline CDR1 and CDR2: MNHEY and SVGEGT. Study-wide results and caveats: Relative to follow-up, resection was when ubiquitous expanded tumor TCRs appeared more in blood.

A unique molecular identifier was attached to every TCR cDNA molecule. Using its own MiXCR run on the 5' RACE reads, TCRdb lists one record per CDR3 protein. The sample carries about 50,000 distinct CDR3 sequences, 7.5% to 8% recorded once. Sample time point: sample taken at primary tumor resection. No cell sorting; template was whole RNA from tumor, lung tissue or PBMC. The clonotype comes from a female donor with early-stage non-small cell lung cancer. V gene TRBV6-2 or TRBV6-3 combines with J gene TRBJ1-1, with no clear D. This specimen was PBMCs, taken at surgery. DNA of the CDR3: TGTGCCAGCATTTGGTCCCCCAGGACGGGGAACACTGAAGCTTTCTTT. It yields the protein CASIWSPRTGNTEAFF.